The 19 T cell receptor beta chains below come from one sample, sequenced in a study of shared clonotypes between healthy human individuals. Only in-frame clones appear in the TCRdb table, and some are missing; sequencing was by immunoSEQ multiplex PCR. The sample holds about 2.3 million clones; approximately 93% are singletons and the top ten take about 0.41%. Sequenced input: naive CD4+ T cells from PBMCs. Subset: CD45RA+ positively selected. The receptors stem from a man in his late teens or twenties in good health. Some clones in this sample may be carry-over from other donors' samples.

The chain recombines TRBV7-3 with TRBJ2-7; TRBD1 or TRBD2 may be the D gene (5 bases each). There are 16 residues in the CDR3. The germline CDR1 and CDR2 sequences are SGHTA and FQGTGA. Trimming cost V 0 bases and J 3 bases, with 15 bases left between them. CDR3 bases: TGTGCCAGCAGCTTAACCGGGACGGCCCCCTTCTACGAGCAGTACTTC. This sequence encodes CASSLTGTAPFYEQYF.

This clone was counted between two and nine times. The CDR3 DNA reads as TGTGCCAGCAGTGAAAACGGGTACAACACTGAAGCTTTCTTT. Translated, it gives CASSENGYNTEAFF. This chain joins TRBV2 and TRBJ1-1, with D hard to call. The CDR3 totals 14 residues. Germline assignment: CDR1 SNHLY and CDR2 FYNNEI. V gave up 2 bases and J gave up 2 bases, with 9 bases separating them.

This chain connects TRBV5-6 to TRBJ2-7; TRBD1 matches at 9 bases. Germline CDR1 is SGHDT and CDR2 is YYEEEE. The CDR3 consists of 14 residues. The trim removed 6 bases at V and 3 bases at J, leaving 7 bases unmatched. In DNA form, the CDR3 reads TGTGCCAGCAATAGACAGGGGGTCCACTACGAGCAGTACTTC. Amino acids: CASNRQGVHYEQYF.

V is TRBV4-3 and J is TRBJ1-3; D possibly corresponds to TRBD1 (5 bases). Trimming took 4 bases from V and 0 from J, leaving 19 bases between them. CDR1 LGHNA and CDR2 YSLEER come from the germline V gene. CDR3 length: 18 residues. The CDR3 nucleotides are TGCGCCAGCAGCCTATACTCGGGACTGCCGAGCTCTGGAAACACCATATATTTT. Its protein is CASSLYSGLPSSGNTIYF.

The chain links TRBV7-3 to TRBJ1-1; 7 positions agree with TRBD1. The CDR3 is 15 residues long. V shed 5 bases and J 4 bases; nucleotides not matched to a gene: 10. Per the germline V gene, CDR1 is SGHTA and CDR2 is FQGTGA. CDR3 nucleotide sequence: TGTGCCAGCAGCCGACAGGGAGGGGGGAGCACTGAAGCTTTCTTT. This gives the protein CASSRQGGGSTEAFF. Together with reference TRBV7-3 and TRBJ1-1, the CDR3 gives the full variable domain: GAGVSQTPSNKVTEKGKYVELRCDPISGHTALYWYRQSLGQGPEFLIYFQGTGAADDSGLPNDRFFAVRPEGSVSTLKIQRTERGDSAVYLCASSRQGGGSTEAFFGQGTRLTVV.

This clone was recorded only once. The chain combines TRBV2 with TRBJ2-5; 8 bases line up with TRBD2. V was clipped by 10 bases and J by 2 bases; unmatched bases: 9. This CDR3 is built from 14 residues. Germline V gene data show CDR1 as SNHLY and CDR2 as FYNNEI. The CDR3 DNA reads TGTGCCACTACCCCGGGACTAGTTCAAGAGACCCAGTACTTC. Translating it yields CATTPGLVQETQYF.

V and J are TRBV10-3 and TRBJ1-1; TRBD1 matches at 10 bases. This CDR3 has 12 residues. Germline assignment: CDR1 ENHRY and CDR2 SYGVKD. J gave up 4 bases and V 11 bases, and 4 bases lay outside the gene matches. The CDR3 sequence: CAVGQGVTEAFF. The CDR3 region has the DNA TGTGCCGTCGGACAGGGGGTCACTGAAGCTTTCTTT.

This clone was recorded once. This CDR3 is CASSSGQLETQYF. CDR3 bases: TGTGCCAGCAGCTCAGGACAGTTGGAGACCCAGTACTTC. This rearrangement joins TRBV28 to TRBJ2-5; TRBD1 might be the D (6 bases). The CDR3 runs 13 residues. Trimming took off 6 bases at V and 5 bases at J, with 13 bases between the two ends. Germline values: CDR1 MDHEN, CDR2 SYDVKM.

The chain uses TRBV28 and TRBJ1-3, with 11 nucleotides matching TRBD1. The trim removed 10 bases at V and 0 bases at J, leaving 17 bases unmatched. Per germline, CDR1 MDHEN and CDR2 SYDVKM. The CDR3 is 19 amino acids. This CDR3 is CATTAPGQGVLLSGNTIYF. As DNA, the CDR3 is TGTGCCACTACGGCCCCGGGACAGGGGGTACTCCTCTCTGGAAACACCATATATTTT.

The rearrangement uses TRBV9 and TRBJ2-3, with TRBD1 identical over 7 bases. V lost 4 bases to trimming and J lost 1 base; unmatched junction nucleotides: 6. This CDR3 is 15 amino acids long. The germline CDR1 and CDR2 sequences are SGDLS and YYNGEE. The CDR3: CASSPLGQGTDTQYF. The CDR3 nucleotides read TGTGCCAGCAGCCCACTCGGACAGGGCACAGATACGCAGTATTTT.

CDR3 sequence reads: CASRAGGLSEQYF. CDR3 sequence (DNA): TGTGCCAGCAGGGCGGGAGGGCTAAGTGAGCAGTACTTC. This chain joins TRBV7-2 and TRBJ2-7; 9 positions agree with TRBD2. Germline trimming cut 6 bases from V and 7 bases from J; bases unmatched to any gene: 7. CDR3 length: 13 residues. Germline loops: CDR1 SGHTA, CDR2 FQGNSA.

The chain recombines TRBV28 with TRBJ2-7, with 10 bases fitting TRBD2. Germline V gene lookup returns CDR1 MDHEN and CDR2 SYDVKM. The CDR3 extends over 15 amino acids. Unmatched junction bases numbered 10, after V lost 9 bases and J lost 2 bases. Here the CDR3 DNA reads TGTGCCAGTAAGGGCCCTAGCGGGAGAACCTACGAGCAGTACTTC. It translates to CASKGPSGRTYEQYF.

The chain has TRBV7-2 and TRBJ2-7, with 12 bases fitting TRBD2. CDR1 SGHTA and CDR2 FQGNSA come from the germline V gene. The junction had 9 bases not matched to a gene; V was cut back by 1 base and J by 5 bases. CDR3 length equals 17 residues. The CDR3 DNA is TGTGCCAGCAGCTTAGTGGTATCCCTAGCGGGAGGGAACGAGCAGTACTTC. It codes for CASSLVVSLAGGNEQYF.

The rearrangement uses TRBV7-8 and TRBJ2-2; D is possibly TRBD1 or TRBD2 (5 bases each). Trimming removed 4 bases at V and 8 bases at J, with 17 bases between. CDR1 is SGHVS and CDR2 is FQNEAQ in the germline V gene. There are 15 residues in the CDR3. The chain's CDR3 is CASSSRLGVEGELFF. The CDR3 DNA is TGTGCCAGCAGCTCAAGACTGGGGGTCGAGGGGGAGCTGTTTTTT.

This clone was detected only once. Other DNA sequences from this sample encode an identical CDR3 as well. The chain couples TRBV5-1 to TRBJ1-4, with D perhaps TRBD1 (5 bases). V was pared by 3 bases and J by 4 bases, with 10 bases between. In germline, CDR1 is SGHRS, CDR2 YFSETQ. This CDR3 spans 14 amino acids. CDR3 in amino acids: CASSSGQINEKLFF. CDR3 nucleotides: TGCGCCAGCAGCTCCGGACAAATTAATGAAAAACTGTTTTTT.

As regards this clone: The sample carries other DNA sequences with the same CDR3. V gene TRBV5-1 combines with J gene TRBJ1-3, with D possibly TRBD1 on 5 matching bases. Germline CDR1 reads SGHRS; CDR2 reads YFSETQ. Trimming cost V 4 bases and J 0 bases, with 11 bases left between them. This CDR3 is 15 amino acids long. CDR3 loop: CASSTEGSSGNTIYF. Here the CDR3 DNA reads TGCGCCAGCAGCACCGAGGGGAGCTCTGGAAACACCATATATTTT.

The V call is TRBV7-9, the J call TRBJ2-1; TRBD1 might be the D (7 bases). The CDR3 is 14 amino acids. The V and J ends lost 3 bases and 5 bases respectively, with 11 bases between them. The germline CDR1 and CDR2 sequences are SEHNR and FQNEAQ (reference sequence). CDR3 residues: CASSLRGTDNEQFF. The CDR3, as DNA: TGTGCCAGCAGCTTGCGCGGGACAGACAATGAGCAGTTCTTC.

The CDR3, as DNA: TGTGCCAGCGGTGCCAGTTTCTCCTACAATGAGCAGTTCTTC. Residues: CASGASFSYNEQFF. J is TRBJ2-1 and V is TRBV6-5; no firm D call. The germline V gene has CDR1 MNHEY and CDR2 SVGAGI. V shed 8 bases and J shed 0 bases, with 11 bases lying between them. The CDR3 has 14 residues.

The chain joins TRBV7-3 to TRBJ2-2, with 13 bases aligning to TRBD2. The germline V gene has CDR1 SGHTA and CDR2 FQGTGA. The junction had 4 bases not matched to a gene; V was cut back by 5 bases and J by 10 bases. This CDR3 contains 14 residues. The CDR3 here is CASSVGLAGEELFF. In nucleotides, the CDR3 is TGTGCCAGCAGCGTCGGACTAGCGGGGGAGGAGCTGTTTTTT.